This TCR beta chain was sequenced in a study of neurological immune-mediated disorders. cDNA synthesis was performed by 5'RACE with 10-nucleotide random UMIs. Every sequencing run produced over 160 million TCR-beta sequences that came from 15-18 subjects. TCRdb independently ran MiXCR on the 5' RACE reads; one entry per CDR3 protein. The sample carries 85,000 to 110,000 distinct CDR3 sequences, 10% to 14% recorded once. Time point of the sample: longitudinal time-point 3. This clonotype was counted ten times or more. Its antigen remains unidentified. General observations from the study: There were no CDR3 amino acid sequences shared by expanded clones across subjects, a result suggesting private repertoires in all groups. The greatest TCR clonal expansion occurred in HTLV-1-associated myelopathy and the least in multiple sclerosis, which fell below healthy controls.

This sequence originates from a female donor with HTLV-1-associated myelopathy (HAM/TSP). The source material was PBMCs.

The CDR3, as DNA: TGTTCGGCCGGGACTAGCTCCCGCGAGCAGTACTTC. Translating gives CSAGTSSREQYF. This chain uses TRBV28 with TRBJ2-7, with TRBD2 matching over 9 bases. This CDR3 has 12 amino acids. Germline V gene sequence: CDR1 MDHEN, CDR2 SYDVKM.